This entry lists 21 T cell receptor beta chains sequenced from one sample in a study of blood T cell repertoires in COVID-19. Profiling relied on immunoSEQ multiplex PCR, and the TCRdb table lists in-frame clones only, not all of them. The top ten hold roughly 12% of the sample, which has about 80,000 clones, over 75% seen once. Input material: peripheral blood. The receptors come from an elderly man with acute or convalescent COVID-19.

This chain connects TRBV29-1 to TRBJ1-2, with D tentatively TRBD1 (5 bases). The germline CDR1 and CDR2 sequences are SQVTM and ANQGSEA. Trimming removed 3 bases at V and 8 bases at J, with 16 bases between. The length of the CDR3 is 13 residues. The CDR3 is CSVDRLVREGYTF. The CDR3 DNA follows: TGCAGCGTTGATAGACTTGTCAGGGAAGGCTACACCTTC.

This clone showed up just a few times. For the CDR3, the DNA is TGTGCCAGCTCACCAGCACAGGGAGATCAGCCCCAGCATTTT. It specifies CASSPAQGDQPQHF. V usage is TRBV18 and J usage is TRBJ1-5, with a tentative D call TRBD1 (6 bases). Germline CDR1 KGHSH, CDR2 LQKENI. The CDR3 sequence is 14 residues long. Trimming took off 2 bases at V and 5 bases at J, with 10 bases between the two ends. Using reference TRBV18 and TRBJ1-5 for the parts outside the CDR3, the full variable domain is NAGVMQNPRHLVRRRGQEARLRCSPMKGHSHVYWYRQLPEEGLKFMVYLQKENIIDESGMPKERFSAEFPKEGPSILRIQQVVRGDSAAYFCASSPAQGDQPQHFGDGTRLSIL.

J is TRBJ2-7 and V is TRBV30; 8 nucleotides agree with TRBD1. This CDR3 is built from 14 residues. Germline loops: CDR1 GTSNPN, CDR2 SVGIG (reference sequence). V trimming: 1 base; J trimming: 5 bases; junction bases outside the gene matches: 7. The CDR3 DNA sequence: TGTGCCTGGAGTGCTGACAGGGGAAGGCACGAGCAGTACTTC. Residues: CAWSADRGRHEQYF.

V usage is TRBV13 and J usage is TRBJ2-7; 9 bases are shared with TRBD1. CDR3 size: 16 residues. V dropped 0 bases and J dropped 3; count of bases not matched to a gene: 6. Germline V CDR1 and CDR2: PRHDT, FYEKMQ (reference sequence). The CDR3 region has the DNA TGTGCCAGCAGCTTAGGCGCAGGACAGGGGTACTACGAGCAGTACTTC. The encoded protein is CASSLGAGQGYYEQYF.

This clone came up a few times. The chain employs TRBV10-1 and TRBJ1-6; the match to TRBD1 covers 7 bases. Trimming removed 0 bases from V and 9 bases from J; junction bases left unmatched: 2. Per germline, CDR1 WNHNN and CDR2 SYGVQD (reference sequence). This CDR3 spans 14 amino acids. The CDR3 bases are TGCGCCAGCAGTGAGTCGGCAGGGGGTTCACCCCTCCACTTT. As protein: CASSESAGGSPLHF.

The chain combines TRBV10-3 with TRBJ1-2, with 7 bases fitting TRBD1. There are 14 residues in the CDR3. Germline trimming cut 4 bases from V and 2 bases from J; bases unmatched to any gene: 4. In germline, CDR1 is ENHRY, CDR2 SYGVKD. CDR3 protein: CAISGDSPNYGYTF. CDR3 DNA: TGTGCCATCAGTGGGGACAGCCCAAACTATGGCTACACCTTC.

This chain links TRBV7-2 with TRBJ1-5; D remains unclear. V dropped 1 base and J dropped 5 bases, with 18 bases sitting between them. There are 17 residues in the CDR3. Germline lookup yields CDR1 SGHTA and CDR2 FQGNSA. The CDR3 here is CASSLGSFGLNDQPQHF. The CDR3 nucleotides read TGTGCCAGCAGCTTAGGTTCTTTCGGACTGAACGATCAGCCCCAGCATTTT.

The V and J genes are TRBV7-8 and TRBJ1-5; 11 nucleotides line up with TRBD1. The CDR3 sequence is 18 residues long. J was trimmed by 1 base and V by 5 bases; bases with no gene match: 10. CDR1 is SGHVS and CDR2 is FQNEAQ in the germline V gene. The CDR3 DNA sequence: TGTGCCAGCAGCCGGGACAGGGGGATCCTCGGGAGCAATCAGCCCCAGCATTTT. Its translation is CASSRDRGILGSNQPQHF.

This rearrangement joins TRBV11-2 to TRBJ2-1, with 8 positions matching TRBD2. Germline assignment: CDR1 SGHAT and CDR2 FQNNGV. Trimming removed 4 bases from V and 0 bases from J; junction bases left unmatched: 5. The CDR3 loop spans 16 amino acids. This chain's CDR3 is CASSSSAGGSYNEQFF. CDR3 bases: TGTGCCAGCAGCTCGTCCGCGGGGGGCTCCTACAATGAGCAGTTCTTC.

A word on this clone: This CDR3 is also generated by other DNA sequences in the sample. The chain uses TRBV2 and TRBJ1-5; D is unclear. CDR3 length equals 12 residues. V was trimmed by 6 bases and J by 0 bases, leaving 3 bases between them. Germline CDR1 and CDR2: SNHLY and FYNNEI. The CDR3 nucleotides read TGTGCCAGCAGCCTTAGCAATCAGCCCCAGCATTTT. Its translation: CASSLSNQPQHF.

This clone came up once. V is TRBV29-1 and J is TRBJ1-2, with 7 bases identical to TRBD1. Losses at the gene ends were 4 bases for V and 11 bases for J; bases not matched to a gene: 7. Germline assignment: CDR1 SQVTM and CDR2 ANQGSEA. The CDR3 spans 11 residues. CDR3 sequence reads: CSVVEQGGYTF. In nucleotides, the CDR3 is TGCAGCGTTGTCGAGCAGGGGGGTTACACCTTC.

The CDR3 DNA follows: TGTGCCAGCAGCTTAGGTCGAGCCACTAACTATGGCTACACCTTC. Protein product: CASSLGRATNYGYTF. The chain links TRBV7-8 to TRBJ1-2, with no clear D. V was pared by 1 base and J by 0 bases, with 9 bases between. Per the germline V gene, CDR1 is SGHVS and CDR2 is FQNEAQ. This CDR3 is built from 15 residues.

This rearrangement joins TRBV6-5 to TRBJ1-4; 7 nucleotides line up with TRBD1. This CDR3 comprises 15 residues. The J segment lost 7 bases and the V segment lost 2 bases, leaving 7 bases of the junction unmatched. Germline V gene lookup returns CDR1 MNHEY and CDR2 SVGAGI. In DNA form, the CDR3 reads TGTGCCAGCAGTTACCGGACAGGTCGGGGTGAAAAACTGTTTTTT. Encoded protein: CASSYRTGRGEKLFF.

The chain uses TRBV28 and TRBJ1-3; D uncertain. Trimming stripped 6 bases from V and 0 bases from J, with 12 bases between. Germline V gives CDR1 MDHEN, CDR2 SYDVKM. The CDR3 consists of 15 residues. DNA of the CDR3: TGTGCCAGCAGCCAACAGCCTTTCTCTGGAAACACCATATATTTT. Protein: CASSQQPFSGNTIYF.

Here the CDR3 reads CASSSGTAPSNYGYTF. The DNA for the CDR3 is TGTGCCAGCAGCTCCGGGACAGCACCAAGTAACTATGGCTACACCTTC. The V and J genes are TRBV7-2 and TRBJ1-2; 7 nucleotides agree with TRBD1. This CDR3 is 16 amino acids long. Germline loops: CDR1 SGHTA, CDR2 FQGNSA. V lost 4 bases and J lost 1; bases outside the gene matches: 9.

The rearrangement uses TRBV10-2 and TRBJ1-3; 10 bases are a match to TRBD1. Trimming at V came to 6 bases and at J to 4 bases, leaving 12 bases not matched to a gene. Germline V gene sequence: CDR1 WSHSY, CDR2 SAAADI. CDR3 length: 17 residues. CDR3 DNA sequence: TGCGCCAGCAGCCAGGGACAGGGGAATGTTTGGGGAAACACCATATATTTT. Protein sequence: CASSQGQGNVWGNTIYF.

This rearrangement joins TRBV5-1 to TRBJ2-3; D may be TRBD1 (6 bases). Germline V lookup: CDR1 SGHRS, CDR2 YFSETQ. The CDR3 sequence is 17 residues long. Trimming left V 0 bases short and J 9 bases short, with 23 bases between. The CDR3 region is CASSLGSGTSLEGTQYF. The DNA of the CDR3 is TGCGCCAGCAGCTTGGGCTCCGGGACAAGTTTAGAAGGAACGCAGTATTTT.

CDR3 bases: TGCGCCAGCAGCCAAGTGACAGGTGTCAGCAATCAGCCCCAGCATTTT. Translating gives CASSQVTGVSNQPQHF. The J gene is TRBJ1-5, the V gene TRBV4-1; a possible D gene is TRBD1 (6 bases). The V end lost 1 base, the J end lost 1 base, and 11 bases lay between the germline ends. CDR3 length: 16 residues. Germline V gene sequence: CDR1 MGHRA, CDR2 YSYEKL.

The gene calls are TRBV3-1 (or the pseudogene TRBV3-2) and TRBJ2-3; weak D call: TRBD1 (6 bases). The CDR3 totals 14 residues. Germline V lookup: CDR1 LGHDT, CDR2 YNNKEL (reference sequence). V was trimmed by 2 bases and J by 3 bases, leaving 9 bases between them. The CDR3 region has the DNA TGTGCCAGCAGCCAATTTACAGGGACAGATACGCAGTATTTT. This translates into CASSQFTGTDTQYF.

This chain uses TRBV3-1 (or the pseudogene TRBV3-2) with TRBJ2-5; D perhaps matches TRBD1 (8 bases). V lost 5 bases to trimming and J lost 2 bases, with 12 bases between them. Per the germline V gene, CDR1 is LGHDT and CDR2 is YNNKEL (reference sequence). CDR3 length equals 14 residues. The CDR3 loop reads CASSNRGGQETQYF. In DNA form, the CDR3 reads TGTGCCAGCAGCAACAGGGGGGGGCAAGAGACCCAGTACTTC.

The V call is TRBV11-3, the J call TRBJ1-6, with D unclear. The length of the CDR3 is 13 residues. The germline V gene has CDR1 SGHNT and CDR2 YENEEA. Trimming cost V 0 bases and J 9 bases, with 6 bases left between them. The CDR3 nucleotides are TGTGCCAGCAGCTTAGATCACGGTTCACCCCTCCACTTT. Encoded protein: CASSLDHGSPLHF.